A selection of T cell receptor beta chains follows, all from one sample in a study of blood T cells in healthy people across ages. A single record per CDR3 protein comes from TCRdb applying MiXCR to the 5' RACE reads. The top ten clones hold around 20% of a sample with roughly 800,000 distinct CDR3 sequences, 58% of them seen once. The sequenced sample was blood. The source of these receptors is a man aged 25 to 40 in good health. The CDR3 runs from the conserved cysteine through the conserved F or W. The D gene is left open where the match is weak. Not all rows give a size; the values are once, few, many and, for expanded clones, a class.

V	length	D	J	size	DNA	CDR3
TRBV7-2	16	NA	TRBJ2-7	NA	TGTGCCAGCAGCTTAGTGGCAGGTACCAACTCCTACGAGCAGTACTTC	CASSLVAGTNSYEQYF
TRBV7-9	15	NA	TRBJ2-7	NA	TGTGCCAGCAGCTCCTCTAGCGACAGAGTAGTGGAGCAGTACTTC	CASSSSSDRVVEQYF
TRBV20-1	15	TRBD1	TRBJ2-5	NA	TGCAGTGCGGCCCCCGGGACAGGGGGCTATTCGTGGCAGTACTTC	CSAAPGTGGYSWQYF
TRBV3-1	19	TRBD2	TRBJ2-1	NA	TGTGCCAGCAGCCAAGAATTACCGCGCCTAGCGGGGGGGCGAAATGAGCAGTTCTTC	CASSQELPRLAGGRNEQFF
TRBV29-1	13	NA	TRBJ1-1	NA	TGCAGCGTTCGGTCTCAGGGAAACACTGAAGCTTTCTTT	CSVRSQGNTEAFF
TRBV20-1	16	NA	TRBJ1-3	NA	TGCAGTGCTAGGGGCCAGCGGGGACCCTCTGGAAACACCATATATTTT	CSARGQRGPSGNTIYF
TRBV20-1	12	NA	TRBJ2-7	few	TGCAGTGCTAGAGTTACCAACTACGAGCAGTACTTC	CSARVTNYEQYF
TRBV20-1	14	TRBD1	TRBJ2-5	few	TGCAGTGCAGCCGGGACAGGGGGCGGCGAGACCCAGTACTTC	CSAAGTGGGETQYF
TRBV6-5	14	NA	TRBJ2-5	NA	TGTGCCAGCAGTTACGGTACAGCGTACGAGACCCAGTACTTC	CASSYGTAYETQYF
TRBV7-2	13	NA	TRBJ2-3	few	TGTGCCAGCAGCCCCGGAGGGGGGGCTGCGCAGTATTTT	CASSPGGGAAQYF
TRBV20-1	15	TRBD2	TRBJ2-4	NA	TGCAGTGCTAGGGGGACTAGCGGAGGCAGGGACATTCAGTACTTC	CSARGTSGGRDIQYF
TRBV14	14	TRBD1	TRBJ2-5	few	TGTGCCAGCAGCCTCAGGGGGAATAAAGAGACCCAGTACTTC	CASSLRGNKETQYF
TRBV27	15	NA	TRBJ1-2	NA	TGTGCCAGCAGTTTCTCCCAACAGGGTAGATATGGCTACACCTTC	CASSFSQQGRYGYTF
TRBV12-3/TRBV12-4	18	NA	TRBJ2-5	NA	TGTGCCAGCAGTTCCCTCGGGACCTATATCCCCCCCCAAGAGACCCAGTACTTC	CASSSLGTYIPPQETQYF
TRBV5-1	14	NA	TRBJ2-7	few	TGCGCCAGCAGCTCCTCGCCTCCTCCCTACGAGCAGTACTTC	CASSSSPPPYEQYF
TRBV4-2	15	NA	TRBJ1-5	NA	TGTGCCAGCAGCGGCGAGACTACAACAGATCAGCCCCAGCATTTT	CASSGETTTDQPQHF
TRBV30	13	NA	TRBJ2-1	NA	TGTGCCTGGAGTGTAGACGGGCGGGACGAGCAGTTCTTC	CAWSVDGRDEQFF
TRBV6-6	11	NA	TRBJ2-1	NA	TGTGCCAGCGGACGTCTGAATGAGCAGTTCTTC	CASGRLNEQFF
TRBV5-5	13	NA	TRBJ1-2	NA	TGTGCCAGCAGACCGAACTGGGGGGTTGGCTACACCTTC	CASRPNWGVGYTF
TRBV2	14	NA	TRBJ2-5	NA	TGTGCCAGCAGTGAATGGGGGAGGATGGAGACCCAGTACTTC	CASSEWGRMETQYF
TRBV2	14	NA	TRBJ1-2	NA	TGTGCCAGCAGTGGCAACCAGGGTTTCGATGGCTACACCTTC	CASSGNQGFDGYTF
TRBV29-1	14	TRBD1	TRBJ2-7	NA	TGCAGCGTTGTGGCAGGACAGGGTTCCTACGAGCAGTACTTC	CSVVAGQGSYEQYF
TRBV28	15	NA	TRBJ2-3	NA	TGTGCCAGCAGTTTAGTGGGGATTCTAGTAAATACGCAGTATTTT	CASSLVGILVNTQYF
TRBV4-3	17	NA	TRBJ2-5	NA	TGCGCCAGCAGCCAGGTTCTAGCCTTGGAGGGGCAAGAGACCCAGTACTTC	CASSQVLALEGQETQYF
TRBV7-2	14	NA	TRBJ1-2	NA	TGTGCCAGCAGCTTAGGCCCCCTTAACTATGGCTACACCTTC	CASSLGPLNYGYTF
TRBV28	12	NA	TRBJ1-4	NA	TGTGCCAGCAGTTCGACAGAAGAAAAACTGTTTTTT	CASSSTEEKLFF
TRBV20-1	12	NA	TRBJ2-6	NA	TGCAGTGCTAGACAGGGGCCGAATGTCCTGACTTTC	CSARQGPNVLTF
TRBV10-3	18	NA	TRBJ2-5	few	TGTGCCATCGGAGATCCGAGAGGCCTGGCCTTATCCCAAGAGACCCAGTACTTC	CAIGDPRGLALSQETQYF
TRBV10-3	15	NA	TRBJ1-5	NA	TGTGCCATCAGTGACCCCACGTTGGGTTTGCAGCCCCAGCATTTT	CAISDPTLGLQPQHF
TRBV6-7	15	TRBD2	TRBJ2-3	NA	TGTGCCAGCAGCGCCGGGACTAGCGGCACTTTTACGCAGTATTTT	CASSAGTSGTFTQYF
TRBV12-3/TRBV12-4	15	NA	TRBJ1-6	NA	TGTGCCAGCAGTGTAAAAAGCTCCTATAATTCACCCCTCCACTTT	CASSVKSSYNSPLHF
TRBV6-2/TRBV6-3	17	NA	TRBJ2-1	once	TGTGCCAGCAGTTTGTCTCCCTTACCACAACCCTACAATGAGCAGTTCTTC	CASSLSPLPQPYNEQFF
TRBV28	18	NA	TRBJ1-1	NA	TGTGCCAGCAGTTTAGGTTTGAGAGTAGGGCGGATGAACACTGAAGCTTTCTTT	CASSLGLRVGRMNTEAFF
TRBV12-3/TRBV12-4	14	TRBD1	TRBJ1-5	NA	TGTGCCAGCAGTCTAAACAGGGGTCTTCTGCCCCAGCATTTT	CASSLNRGLLPQHF
TRBV12-3/TRBV12-4	15	NA	TRBJ2-2	NA	TGTGCCAGCAGCGAATTTTACGTGGGCACCGGGGAGCTGTTTTTT	CASSEFYVGTGELFF
TRBV29-1	13	NA	TRBJ2-2	NA	TGCAGCGCCGTTAGCGGAAACACCGGGGAGCTGTTTTTT	CSAVSGNTGELFF
TRBV20-1	12	NA	TRBJ2-7	few	TGCAGTGCTAAGGCGGTAACCTACGAGCAGTACTTC	CSAKAVTYEQYF
TRBV5-6	15	NA	TRBJ2-1	once	TGTGCCAGCAGCGGAGAAAGTAGGGGATACAATGAGCAGTTCTTC	CASSGESRGYNEQFF
TRBV2	14	NA	TRBJ2-1	NA	TGTGCCAGCAGGGTAAGGGTTCTGGGCAATGAGCAGTTCTTC	CASRVRVLGNEQFF
TRBV7-2	18	TRBD1	TRBJ2-4	NA	TGTGCCAGCAGCTTAGTTGGGACAGGGGCGCTCATTAAAAACATTCAGTACTTC	CASSLVGTGALIKNIQYF
TRBV20-1	14	NA	TRBJ2-3	few	TGCAGTGCTGTCGGGGGCGGCCTGACAGATACGCAGTATTTT	CSAVGGGLTDTQYF
TRBV3-1	15	NA	TRBJ2-5	NA	TGTGCCAGCAGCGCCGGACCACAGGGAAGAGAGACCCAGTACTTC	CASSAGPQGRETQYF
TRBV25-1	13	NA	TRBJ2-7	NA	TGTGCCAGCAGTGATCCCCGCAGCTACGAGCAGTACTTC	CASSDPRSYEQYF
TRBV7-2	15	NA	TRBJ2-5	few	TGTGCCAGCAGCTTAGGGCCTTGGGCGGAAGAGACCCAGTACTTC	CASSLGPWAEETQYF
TRBV7-2	13	NA	TRBJ2-7	NA	TGTGCCAGCAGCTCGCCTCAGGAACACGAGCAGTACTTC	CASSSPQEHEQYF
TRBV9	15	TRBD2	TRBJ2-5	few	TGTGCCAGCAGCGTAGCAGCGGGAGGTCTCGAGACCCAGTACTTC	CASSVAAGGLETQYF
TRBV20-1	18	TRBD2	TRBJ2-3	NA	TGCAGTGCTGGATCCCTAGCGGGGGATTTCGACTTCCGGGATACGCAGTATTTT	CSAGSLAGDFDFRDTQYF
TRBV7-3	15	NA	TRBJ2-3	NA	TGTGCCAGCAGCAAGGGTGGGGTAGGCACAGATACGCAGTATTTT	CASSKGGVGTDTQYF
TRBV9	15	TRBD2	TRBJ2-7	once	TGTGCCAGCAGCCCCGAGGGTCAGCGGGGATACGAGCAGTACTTC	CASSPEGQRGYEQYF
TRBV7-9	17	TRBD2	TRBJ2-1	many	TGTGCCAGCACCACTCTAAGGGGGCTAGCGGGGGTGAATGAGCAGTTCTTC	CASTTLRGLAGVNEQFF
TRBV7-2	16	NA	TRBJ2-1	NA	TGTGCCAGCAGCCTCGCCTTCGGGTTGGGCTACAATGAGCAGTTCTTC	CASSLAFGLGYNEQFF